This entry concerns a single T cell receptor beta chain. Its matching antigen is unknown. The length of the CDR3 is 14 residues. V gave up 5 bases and J gave up 6 bases; unmatched junction bases: 5. The germline CDR1 and CDR2 sequences are MDHEN and SYDVKM. Profiled with immunoSEQ multiplex PCR; TCRdb holds only in-frame clones, not every one. Altogether about 82,000 clones are present, more than 75% being singletons, with the ten largest covering roughly 0.38%. The data are from a study of OX40 agonist ivuxolimab in advanced cancers. On the study more broadly: Ivuxolimab is a fully human IgG2 antibody that activates OX40 (CD134). Prior anti-PD-1, anti-PD-L1 or anti-CTLA-4 therapy did not bar entry, and about 40% had some.

Findings of the study overall: Also present in some nonresponders was a low level of normalized T-cell clonal expansion. The average count of expanded clones was higher among CD8+ T cells than among CD4+.

This receptor was taken from an adult with an advanced solid tumor such as melanoma, head and neck, liver or kidney cancer. Sequenced here: CD4+ or CD8+ T cells sorted from blood, sampled in a trial of the OX40 agonist ivuxolimab. The V gene is TRBV28, the J gene TRBJ2-1; 9 nucleotides line up with TRBD2. The chain's CDR3 is CASSAGTSRNEQFF. The CDR3 DNA follows: TGTGCCAGCAGTGCCGGGACTAGCCGCAATGAGCAGTTCTTC.